Ten or more counts support the clone carrying this T cell receptor beta chain. Antigen specificity is unknown. Every sample gave at least 5 micrograms of total RNA when it was extracted. Using a J-beta primer mix together with a sample-barcoded 5' primer, a second PCR was run for roughly 7 to 11 cycles. TCRdb recomputed calls from the 5' RACE reads with MiXCR, one row per CDR3 protein. The profile shows approximately 780,000 distinct CDR3 sequences, roughly 26% of them singletons. The sample is drawn from a study of blood T cells in healthy people across ages. The study, taken as a whole, reports: CMV infection status of these donors was not known. While age rose, TCR beta diversity per million T cells dropped in a roughly linear way.

These sequences were also reported in another study, on T cells of mothers and their children. From that report: Once extracted, all RNA went into cDNA synthesis at approximately 1.5 ug per 15 ul.

Sequenced material: blood. The sequence was collected from a boy aged 10-17 years in good health.

CDR3 nucleotide sequence: TGCGCCAGCAGAGCGGGAGACGAGCGTGAAAAACTGTTTTTT. Encoded protein: CASRAGDEREKLFF. The chain is built from TRBV5-1 and TRBJ1-4; D is unresolved. This CDR3 comprises 14 residues. Trimming left V 5 bases short and J 7 bases short, with 15 bases between. Per germline, CDR1 SGHRS and CDR2 YFSETQ. The whole variable domain, filled in from reference TRBV5-1 and TRBJ1-4, reads KAGVTQTPRYLIKTRGQQVTLSCSPISGHRSVSWYQQTPGQGLQFLFEYFSETQRNKGNFPGRFSGRQFSNSRSEMNVSTLELGDSALYLCASRAGDEREKLFFGSGTQLSVL.